This TCR beta chain was sequenced in a study of cytomegalovirus exposure and HLA in healthy donors. PCR was performed using 60 Vbeta and 13 Jbeta primers. Some clones are missing from TCRdb's copy, which holds only in-frame ones; the method was immunoSEQ multiplex PCR. The sample consists of about 130,000 clones, around 80% of them appearing once. Germline V lookup: CDR1 SEHNR, CDR2 FQNEAQ (reference sequence). With 8 bases clipped from V and 9 bases from J, the junction kept 13 bases outside the gene matches. CDR3 size: 14 residues. The sample holds a few counts of this clone. The antigen is not known. Points from the study as a whole: Later on, a genetic analysis was performed. It linked a missense variant in DCLRE1C with V- and J-gene trimming of TCR beta. Associated with HLA alleles at 0.05 false discovery rate in a later analysis were some 16,000 TCR beta sequences. The study designated some 180 TCR beta chains cytomegalovirus-associated.

The origin of this receptor is a man aged 30-40 years in good health. Sequencing was carried out using PBMCs. This rearrangement joins TRBV7-9 to TRBJ2-3; 8 bases are shared with TRBD2. The DNA of the CDR3 is TGTGCCAGCGTCAGTCCCGGGACTAGAATGACGCAGTATTTT. Translated: CASVSPGTRMTQYF.